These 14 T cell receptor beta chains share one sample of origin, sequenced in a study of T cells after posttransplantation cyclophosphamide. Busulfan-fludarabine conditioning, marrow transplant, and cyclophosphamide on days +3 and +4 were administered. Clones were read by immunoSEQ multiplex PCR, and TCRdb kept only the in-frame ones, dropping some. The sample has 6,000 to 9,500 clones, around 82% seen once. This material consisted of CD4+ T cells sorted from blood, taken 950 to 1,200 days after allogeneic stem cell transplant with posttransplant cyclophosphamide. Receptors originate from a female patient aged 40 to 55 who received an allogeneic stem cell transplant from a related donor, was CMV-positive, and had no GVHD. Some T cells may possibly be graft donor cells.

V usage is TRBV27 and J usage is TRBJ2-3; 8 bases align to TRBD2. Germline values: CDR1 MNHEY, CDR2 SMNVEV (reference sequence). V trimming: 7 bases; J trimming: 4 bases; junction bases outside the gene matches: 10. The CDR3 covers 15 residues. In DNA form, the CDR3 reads TGTGCCAGCAACCGCCACGGGGGGGAGCCAGATACGCAGTATTTT. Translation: CASNRHGGEPDTQYF.

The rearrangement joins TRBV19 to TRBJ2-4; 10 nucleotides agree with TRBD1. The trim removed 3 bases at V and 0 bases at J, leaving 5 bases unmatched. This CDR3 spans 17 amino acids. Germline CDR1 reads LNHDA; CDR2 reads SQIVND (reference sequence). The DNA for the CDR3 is TGTGCCAGTAGTATTAGTGGGACAGGGGTAGCCAAAAACATTCAGTACTTC. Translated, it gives CASSISGTGVAKNIQYF.

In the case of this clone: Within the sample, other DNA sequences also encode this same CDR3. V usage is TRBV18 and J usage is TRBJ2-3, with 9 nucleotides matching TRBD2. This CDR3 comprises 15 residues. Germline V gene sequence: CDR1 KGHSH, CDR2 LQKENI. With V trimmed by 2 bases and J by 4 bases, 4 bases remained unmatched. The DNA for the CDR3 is TGTGCCAGCTCACCAAGTAGACTAGCGGCAGATACGCAGTATTTT. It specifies CASSPSRLAADTQYF. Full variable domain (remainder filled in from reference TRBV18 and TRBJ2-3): NAGVMQNPRHLVRRRGQEARLRCSPMKGHSHVYWYRQLPEEGLKFMVYLQKENIIDESGMPKERFSAEFPKEGPSILRIQQVVRGDSAAYFCASSPSRLAADTQYFGPGTRLTVL.

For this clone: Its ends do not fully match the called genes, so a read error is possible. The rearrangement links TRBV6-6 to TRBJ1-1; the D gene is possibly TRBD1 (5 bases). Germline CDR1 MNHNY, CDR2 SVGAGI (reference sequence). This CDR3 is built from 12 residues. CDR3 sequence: CASSDSTEEAFF. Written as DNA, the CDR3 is TGTGCCAGCAGTGACTCGACAGAGGAAGCTTTCTTT.

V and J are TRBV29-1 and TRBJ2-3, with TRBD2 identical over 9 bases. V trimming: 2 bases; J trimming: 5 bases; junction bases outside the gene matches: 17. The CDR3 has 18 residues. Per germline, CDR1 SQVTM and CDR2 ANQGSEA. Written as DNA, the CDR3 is TGCAGCGTTGAAAGGGGGCTCGGGCGGGGGGGCCTAGGAGATACGCAGTATTTT. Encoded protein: CSVERGLGRGGLGDTQYF.

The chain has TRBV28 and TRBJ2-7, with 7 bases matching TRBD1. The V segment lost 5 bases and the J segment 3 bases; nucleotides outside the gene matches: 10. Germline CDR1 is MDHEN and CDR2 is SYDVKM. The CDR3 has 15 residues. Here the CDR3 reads CASSTGGTVLYEQYF. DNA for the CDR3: TGTGCCAGCAGTACAGGTGGGACAGTACTCTACGAGCAGTACTTC.

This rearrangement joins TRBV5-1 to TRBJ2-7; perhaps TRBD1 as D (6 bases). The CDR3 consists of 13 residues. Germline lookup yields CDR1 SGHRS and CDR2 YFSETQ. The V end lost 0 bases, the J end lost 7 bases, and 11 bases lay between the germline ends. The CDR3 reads CASSLGRGGEQYF. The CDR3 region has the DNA TGCGCCAGCAGCTTGGGCAGGGGTGGAGAGCAGTACTTC.

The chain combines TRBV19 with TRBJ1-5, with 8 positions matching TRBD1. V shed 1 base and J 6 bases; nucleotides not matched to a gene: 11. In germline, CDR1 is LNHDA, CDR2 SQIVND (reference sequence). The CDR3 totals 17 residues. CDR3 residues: CASSIGYDRGGRQPQHF. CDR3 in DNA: TGTGCCAGTAGTATAGGATACGACAGGGGAGGACGTCAGCCCCAGCATTTT.

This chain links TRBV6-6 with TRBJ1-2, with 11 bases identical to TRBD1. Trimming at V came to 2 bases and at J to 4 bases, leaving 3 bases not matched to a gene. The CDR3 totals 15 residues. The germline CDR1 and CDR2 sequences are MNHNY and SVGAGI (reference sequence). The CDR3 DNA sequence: TGTGCCAGCAGTTACGGGGGACAGGGGGGCTATGGCTACACCTTC. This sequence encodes CASSYGGQGGYGYTF.

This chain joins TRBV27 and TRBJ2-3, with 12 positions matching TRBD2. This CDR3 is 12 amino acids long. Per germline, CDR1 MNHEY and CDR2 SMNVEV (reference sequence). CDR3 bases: TGTGTGACTAGCGGGGGCTTTGATACGCAGTATTTT. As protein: CVTSGGFDTQYF.

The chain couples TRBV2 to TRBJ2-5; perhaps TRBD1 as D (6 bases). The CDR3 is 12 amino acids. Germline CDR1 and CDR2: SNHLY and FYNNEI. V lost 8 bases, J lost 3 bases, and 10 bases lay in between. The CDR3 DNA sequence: TGTGCCAGCCACAGGGTCAAAGAGACCCAGTACTTC. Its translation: CASHRVKETQYF.

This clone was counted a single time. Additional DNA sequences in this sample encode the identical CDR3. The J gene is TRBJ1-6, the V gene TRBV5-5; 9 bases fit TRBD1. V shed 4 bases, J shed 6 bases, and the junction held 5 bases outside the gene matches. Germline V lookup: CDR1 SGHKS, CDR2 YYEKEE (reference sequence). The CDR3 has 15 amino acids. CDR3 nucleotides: TGTGCCAGCAGCGAATGGGACAGGGCTAATTCACCCCTCCACTTT. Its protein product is CASSEWDRANSPLHF.

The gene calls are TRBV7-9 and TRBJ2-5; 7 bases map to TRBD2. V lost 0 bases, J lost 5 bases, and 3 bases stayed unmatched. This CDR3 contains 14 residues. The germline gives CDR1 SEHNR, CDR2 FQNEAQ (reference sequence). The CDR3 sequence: CASSLAGGMETQYF. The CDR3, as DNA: TGTGCCAGCAGCTTAGCGGGAGGGATGGAGACCCAGTACTTC.

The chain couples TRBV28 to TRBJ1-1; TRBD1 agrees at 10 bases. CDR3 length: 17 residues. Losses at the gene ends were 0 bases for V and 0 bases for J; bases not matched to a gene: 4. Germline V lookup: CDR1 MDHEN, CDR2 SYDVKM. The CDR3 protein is CASSLWGQGRMNTEAFF. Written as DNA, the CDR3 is TGTGCCAGCAGTTTATGGGGACAGGGGCGGATGAACACTGAAGCTTTCTTT.